One sample yielded the 9 T cell receptor beta chains listed below, sequenced in a study of cytomegalovirus exposure and HLA in healthy donors. Primers: 60 Vbeta forward and 13 Jbeta reverse. Assay used: immunoSEQ multiplex PCR; TCRdb lists only in-frame clones, some missing. Of under 200,000 clones in the sample, just under 80% were seen once. Specimen: PBMCs. Every receptor here comes from a woman aged 50 to 65 in good health and CMV-seronegative.

CDR3 loop: CASSQGDSNQPQHF. CDR3 in DNA: TGTGCCAGCAGCCAAGGGGATAGCAATCAGCCCCAGCATTTT. The V gene is TRBV7-9, the J gene TRBJ1-5; maybe TRBD1 (5 bases). CDR3 size: 14 residues. Germline loops: CDR1 SEHNR, CDR2 FQNEAQ (reference sequence). Trimming removed 5 bases from V and 0 bases from J, with 8 bases in between. The full variable domain, in which reference TRBV7-9 and TRBJ1-5 provide the parts outside the CDR3, is DTGVSQNPRHKITKRGQNVTFRCDPISEHNRLYWYRQTLGQGPEFLTYFQNEAQLEKSRLLSDRFSAERPKGSFSTLEIQRTEQGDSAMYLCASSQGDSNQPQHFGDGTRLSIL.

This clone was detected only a few times. This chain joins TRBV7-9 and TRBJ1-4, with D perhaps matching TRBD1 (5 bases). Germline V gives CDR1 SEHNR, CDR2 FQNEAQ (reference sequence). The ends were cut back, 4 bases at V and 7 bases at J, with 25 bases in the middle. The length of the CDR3 is 18 residues. CDR3 DNA sequence: TGTGCCAGCAGCTCAGCAGGCAAAAGGGGAATCTTGGCTGAAAAACTGTTTTTT. Its protein product is CASSSAGKRGILAEKLFF.

This clone appeared a few times. The rearrangement links TRBV5-1 to TRBJ2-7; 11 nucleotides align to TRBD1. In germline, CDR1 is SGHRS, CDR2 YFSETQ. The CDR3 has 15 residues. V lost 3 bases, J lost 5 bases, and 7 bases stayed unmatched. CDR3 residues: CASSSPGQGENEQYF. The DNA of the CDR3 is TGCGCCAGCAGCTCACCGGGACAGGGGGAGAACGAGCAGTACTTC.

The gene calls are TRBV11-2 and TRBJ2-1; no reliable D call. The V gene's germline CDR1 is SGHAT and CDR2 FQNNGV. Trimming pared 2 bases from V and 0 bases from J, leaving 5 bases between. This CDR3 is built from 14 residues. The DNA for the CDR3 is TGTGCCAGCAGCTTAAAGAGCTCCTACAATGAGCAGTTCTTC. This codes for CASSLKSSYNEQFF. The full variable domain, rest sourced from reference TRBV11-2 and TRBJ2-1, is EAGVAQSPRYKIIEKRQSVAFWCNPISGHATLYWYQQILGQGPKLLIQFQNNGVVDDSQLPKDRFSAERLKGVDSTLKIQPAKLEDSAVYLCASSLKSSYNEQFFGPGTRLTVL.

V usage is TRBV21-1 and J usage is TRBJ2-5; TRBD1 was called by the table and not checked on the DNA. TRBV21-1 is shown as a pseudogene. This CDR3 comprises 18 residues. The CDR3 DNA follows: TGTGCCAGCAGCACGAATCCGATAGGTACAGGACCTCTTGAGACCCAGTACTTC. It translates to CASSTNPIGTGPLETQYF.

The chain joins TRBV7-9 to TRBJ2-5; the match to TRBD1 covers 7 bases. Unmatched junction bases numbered 10, after V lost 2 bases and J lost 1 base. This CDR3 comprises 17 residues. The V gene's germline CDR1 is SEHNR and CDR2 FQNEAQ (reference sequence). The CDR3 DNA reads as TGTGCCAGCAGCTTATGGCAGGGGACAGCTACCCAAGAGACCCAGTACTTC. Its protein product is CASSLWQGTATQETQYF. Combining the CDR3 with reference TRBV7-9 and TRBJ2-5 gives the whole variable domain DTGVSQNPRHKITKRGQNVTFRCDPISEHNRLYWYRQTLGQGPEFLTYFQNEAQLEKSRLLSDRFSAERPKGSFSTLEIQRTEQGDSAMYLCASSLWQGTATQETQYFGPGTRLLVL.

J is TRBJ1-4 and V is TRBV10-3, with TRBD1 identical over 8 bases. This CDR3 contains 14 residues. Trimming cost V 3 bases and J 7 bases; bases outside gene matches: 4. Per the germline V gene, CDR1 is ENHRY and CDR2 is SYGVKD. The CDR3 here is CAISDSQGGEKLFF. CDR3 in DNA: TGTGCCATCAGTGACTCACAGGGGGGTGAAAAACTGTTTTTT.

This chain connects TRBV21-1 to TRBJ2-1; the table's D gene call, TRBD1, was not cross checked with the DNA. TRBV21-1 is listed as a pseudogene. The CDR3 is 14 residues long. As DNA, the CDR3 is TGTGCCAGTTGCCAGGGACAGGGTGAAAATGAGCAGTTCTTC. This translates into CASCQGQGENEQFF.

This clone was counted a few times. The CDR3 sequence: CASSLPGQGHTDTQYF. CDR3 sequence (DNA): TGTGCCAGCAGTCTTCCCGGACAGGGCCACACAGATACGCAGTATTTT. The chain joins TRBV28 to TRBJ2-3; TRBD1 matches at 8 bases. Germline CDR1 MDHEN, CDR2 SYDVKM. With 5 bases clipped from V and 2 bases from J, the junction kept 9 bases outside the gene matches. This CDR3 is built from 16 residues.